This note documents a single TCR beta chain sequence. The data belong to a study of T cell clones after liver transplantation. Looking at the study overall: Subjects received no induction therapy and standard immunosuppression until randomization at 12-24 months post-transplant.

The table came from immunoSEQ multiplex PCR; TCRdb's copy has only in-frame clones and leaves some out. The sample carries under 150,000 clones, roughly nine tenths recorded once. The CDR3 has 15 residues. The germline gives CDR1 LGHNA, CDR2 YNFKEQ. Trimming took off 5 bases at V and 5 bases at J, with 18 bases between the two ends. CD3+CD4+ and CD3+CD8+ cells were FACS-sorted from thawed unstimulated PBMCs. This clonotype originated in a human patient who received a liver transplant. Some T cells may have come from the graft donor. The sample here was CD4+ T cells from blood, taken 12 months after liver transplant. The V gene is TRBV4-2, the J gene TRBJ2-5; D is possibly TRBD2 (6 bases). The CDR3 DNA reads TGTGCCAGCAGCGCCCCCCCGGGGGAGAGCGAGACCCAGTACTTC. Translation gives CASSAPPGESETQYF.